These 13 T cell receptor beta chains were sequenced from one sample in a study of cytomegalovirus exposure and HLA in healthy donors. With 60 Vbeta and 13 Jbeta primers, the PCR was carried out. Measured with immunoSEQ multiplex PCR; TCRdb has only the in-frame clones, and not every one. Here the sample spans about 200,000 clones, roughly 82% being singletons. The sequenced material came from PBMCs. These receptors all come from a man in his forties or fifties in good health and CMV-seropositive.

The genes are TRBV28 and TRBJ2-2; no definite D call. The CDR3 length is 12 residues. Germline CDR1 MDHEN, CDR2 SYDVKM. Trimming removed 5 bases from V and 3 bases from J, with 4 bases in between. The DNA of the CDR3 is TGTGCCAGCAGTCCTGACACCGGGGAGCTGTTTTTT. Its translation is CASSPDTGELFF.

V gene TRBV19 combines with J gene TRBJ1-3; 11 positions agree with TRBD1. This CDR3 region has 16 residues. J gave up 0 bases and V 4 bases, and 2 bases lay outside the gene matches. Germline V lookup: CDR1 LNHDA, CDR2 SQIVND (reference sequence). The CDR3 protein is CASSTGTGGSGNTIYF. CDR3 in DNA: TGTGCCAGTAGTACGGGGACAGGGGGCTCTGGAAACACCATATATTTT. Drawing the rest from reference TRBV19 and TRBJ1-3, the complete variable domain is DGGITQSPKYLFRKEGQNVTLSCEQNLNHDAMYWYRQDPGQGLRLIYYSQIVNDFQKGDIAEGYSVSREKKESFPLTVTSAQKNPTAFYLCASSTGTGGSGNTIYFGEGSWLTVV.

The rearrangement joins TRBV7-9 to TRBJ2-7; D is ambiguous. The CDR3 totals 16 residues. Germline loops: CDR1 SEHNR, CDR2 FQNEAQ (reference sequence). Deletions cut 5 bases from V and 0 bases from J, with 17 bases between. CDR3 residues: CASSLGSLESSYEQYF. The CDR3, as DNA: TGTGCCAGCAGCCTAGGCTCGCTGGAGAGCTCCTACGAGCAGTACTTC.

This chain connects TRBV5-1 to TRBJ1-6, with a weak D call TRBD1 (6 bases). Germline V CDR1 and CDR2: SGHRS, YFSETQ. Trimming stripped 0 bases from V and 8 bases from J, with 6 bases between. The CDR3 contains 13 residues. Written as DNA, the CDR3 is TGCGCCAGCAGCTTGGGGACAGATTCACCCCTCCACTTT. The encoded protein is CASSLGTDSPLHF.

V and J are TRBV30 and TRBJ2-1; 8 bases fit TRBD2. CDR1 and CDR2 from the germline V gene are GTSNPN and SVGIG (reference sequence). The CDR3 has 13 amino acids. V lost 5 bases and J lost 4; bases outside the gene matches: 4. CDR3 bases: TGTGCCTGGGTGGTAGCGGGATACAATGAGCAGTTCTTC. It encodes CAWVVAGYNEQFF.

The chain employs TRBV7-6 and TRBJ2-5, with 12 positions matching TRBD2. Germline-derived CDR1 and CDR2 are SGHVS and FNYEAQ. The CDR3 sequence is 16 residues long. V was clipped by 4 bases and J by 5 bases; unmatched bases: 8. As DNA, the CDR3 is TGTGCCAGCAGCTCTGCGTCTAGCGGGAGGGCGGAGACCCAGTACTTC. It is translated as CASSSASSGRAETQYF.

The CDR3 reads CASRESAGNTEAFF. The CDR3 nucleotides are TGTGCCAGCAGGGAATCGGCAGGGAACACTGAAGCTTTCTTT. The chain has TRBV2 and TRBJ1-1, with no clear D. V lost 6 bases, J lost 1 base, and 12 bases lay in between. This CDR3 comprises 14 residues. Germline V gives CDR1 SNHLY, CDR2 FYNNEI.

This sequence joins TRBV2 and TRBJ2-7; no firm D call. CDR1 is SNHLY, CDR2 FYNNEI, per germline. V gave up 7 bases and J gave up 3 bases, with 7 bases separating them. The CDR3 extends over 11 amino acids. In nucleotides, the CDR3 is TGTGCCAGCACCCCCGACTACGAGCAGTACGTC. Translation: CASTPDYEQYV.

The rearrangement joins TRBV30 to TRBJ2-1; 7 nucleotides align to TRBD2. With V trimmed by 7 bases and J by 0 bases, 30 bases remained unmatched. Germline CDR1 GTSNPN, CDR2 SVGIG (reference sequence). CDR3 length equals 22 residues. The CDR3 coding sequence is TGTGCCTTGGACGGGTGGGGCCCCGGGACTAAGAAATTATTGAGCTCCTACAATGAGCAGTTCTTC. Its protein product is CALDGWGPGTKKLLSSYNEQFF. Full variable domain (remainder filled in from reference TRBV30 and TRBJ2-1): SQTIHQWPATLVQPVGSPLSLECTVEGTSNPNLYWYRQAAGRGLQLLFYSVGIGQISSEVPQNLSASRPQDRQFILSSKKLLLSDSGFYLCALDGWGPGTKKLLSSYNEQFFGPGTRLTVL.

The CDR3 nucleotides read TGCAGCGTTGAGGTAGCGGGAGGAGACACCGGGGAGCTGTTTTTT. It translates to CSVEVAGGDTGELFF. The chain recombines TRBV29-1 with TRBJ2-2; 10 bases are shared with TRBD2. This CDR3 is built from 15 residues. The ends lost 3 bases at V and 3 bases at J; junction bases unmatched: 4. The germline V gene has CDR1 SQVTM and CDR2 ANQGSEA.

The chain uses TRBV4-1 and TRBJ2-7; D gene unclear. Trimming pared 3 bases from V and 2 bases from J, leaving 11 bases between. The germline CDR1 and CDR2 sequences are MGHRA and YSYEKL. The CDR3 length is 14 residues. CDR3 sequence (DNA): TGCGCCAGCAGCCATGGAGCGATCACCTACGAGCAGTACTTC. It yields the protein CASSHGAITYEQYF.

The chain uses TRBV5-4 and TRBJ2-3; 13 bases are shared with TRBD2. Losses at the gene ends were 5 bases for V and 0 bases for J; bases not matched to a gene: 6. Germline V gene data show CDR1 as SGHNT and CDR2 as YYREEE (reference sequence). This CDR3 is 17 amino acids long. The CDR3 loop is CASSRLAGGPSTDTQYF. CDR3 coding DNA: TGTGCCAGCAGTAGACTAGCGGGAGGCCCTAGCACAGATACGCAGTATTTT.

This chain joins TRBV29-1 and TRBJ1-2, with a possible D match to TRBD1 (6 bases). Between the trimmed V and J ends, which lost 7 bases and 7 bases, there was a span of 13 bases. The CDR3 runs 11 residues. Per the germline V gene, CDR1 is SQVTM and CDR2 is ANQGSEA. CDR3 loop: CSARQVSGYTF. The CDR3 DNA reads TGCAGCGCCAGACAGGTTTCTGGCTACACCTTC.